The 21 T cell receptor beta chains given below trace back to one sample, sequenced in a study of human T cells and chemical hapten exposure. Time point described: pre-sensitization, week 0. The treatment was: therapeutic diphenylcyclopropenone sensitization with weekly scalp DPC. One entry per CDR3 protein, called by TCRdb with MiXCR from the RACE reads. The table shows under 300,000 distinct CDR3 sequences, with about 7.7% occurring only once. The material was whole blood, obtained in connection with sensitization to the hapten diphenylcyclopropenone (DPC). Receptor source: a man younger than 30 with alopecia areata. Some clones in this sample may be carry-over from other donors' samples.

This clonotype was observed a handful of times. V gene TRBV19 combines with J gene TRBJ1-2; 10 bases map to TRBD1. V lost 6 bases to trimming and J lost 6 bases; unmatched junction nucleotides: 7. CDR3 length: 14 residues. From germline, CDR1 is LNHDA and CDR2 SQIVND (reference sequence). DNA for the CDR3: TGTGCCAGTAGGATGACAGGGGGCATCGATGGCTACACCTTC. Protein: CASRMTGGIDGYTF.

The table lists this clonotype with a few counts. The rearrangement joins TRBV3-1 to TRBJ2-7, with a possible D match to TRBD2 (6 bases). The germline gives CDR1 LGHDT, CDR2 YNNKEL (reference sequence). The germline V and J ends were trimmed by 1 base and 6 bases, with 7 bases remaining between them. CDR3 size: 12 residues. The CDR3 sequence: CASSQASVEQYF. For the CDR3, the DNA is TGTGCCAGCAGCCAAGCTAGCGTCGAGCAGTACTTC.

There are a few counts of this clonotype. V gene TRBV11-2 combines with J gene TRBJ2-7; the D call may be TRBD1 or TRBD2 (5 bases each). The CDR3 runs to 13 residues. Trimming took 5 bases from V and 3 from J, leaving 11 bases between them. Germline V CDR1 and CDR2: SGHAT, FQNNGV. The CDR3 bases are TGTGCCAGCAGCCCGACAGAGGGCTACGAGCAGTACTTC. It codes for CASSPTEGYEQYF.

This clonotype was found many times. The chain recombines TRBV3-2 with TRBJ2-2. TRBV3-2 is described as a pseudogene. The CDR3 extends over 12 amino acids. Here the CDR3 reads CASSPNTGELFF. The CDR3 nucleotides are TGTGCCAGCAGCCCAAACACCGGGGAGCTGTTTTTT.

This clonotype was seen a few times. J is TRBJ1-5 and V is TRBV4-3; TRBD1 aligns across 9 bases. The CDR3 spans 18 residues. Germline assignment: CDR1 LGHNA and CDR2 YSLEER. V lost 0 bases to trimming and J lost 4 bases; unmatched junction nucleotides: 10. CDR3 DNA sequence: TGCGCCAGCAGCCAAGAGATACCAGGGACAGGGTCGAATCAGCCCCAGCATTTT. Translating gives CASSQEIPGTGSNQPQHF.

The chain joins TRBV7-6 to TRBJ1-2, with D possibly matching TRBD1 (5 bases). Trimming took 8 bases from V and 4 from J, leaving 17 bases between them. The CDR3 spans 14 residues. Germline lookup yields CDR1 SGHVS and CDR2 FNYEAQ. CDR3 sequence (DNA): TGTGCCAGCTCGCGCGGGGCGCGTGGCTATGGCTACACCTTC. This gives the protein CASSRGARGYGYTF.

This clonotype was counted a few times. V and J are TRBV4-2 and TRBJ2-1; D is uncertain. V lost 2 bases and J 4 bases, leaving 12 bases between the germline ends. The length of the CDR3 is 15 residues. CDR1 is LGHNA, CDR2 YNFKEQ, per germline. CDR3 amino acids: CASSQIFARYNEQFF. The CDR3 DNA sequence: TGTGCCAGCAGCCAAATTTTCGCCCGGTACAATGAGCAGTTCTTC.

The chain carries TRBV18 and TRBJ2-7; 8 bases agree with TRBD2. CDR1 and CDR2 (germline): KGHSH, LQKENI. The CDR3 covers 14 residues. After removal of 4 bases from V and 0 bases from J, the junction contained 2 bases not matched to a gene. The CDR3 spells CASSLSGISYEQYF. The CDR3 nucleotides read TGTGCCAGCTCACTTAGCGGGATCTCCTACGAGCAGTACTTC.

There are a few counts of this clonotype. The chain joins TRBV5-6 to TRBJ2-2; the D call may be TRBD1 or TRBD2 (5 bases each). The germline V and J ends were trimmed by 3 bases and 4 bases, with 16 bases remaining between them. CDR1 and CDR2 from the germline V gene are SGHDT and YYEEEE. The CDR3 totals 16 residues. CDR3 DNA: TGTGCCAGCAGCTACCGGGACCCACGATTCACCGGGGAGCTGTTTTTT. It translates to CASSYRDPRFTGELFF.

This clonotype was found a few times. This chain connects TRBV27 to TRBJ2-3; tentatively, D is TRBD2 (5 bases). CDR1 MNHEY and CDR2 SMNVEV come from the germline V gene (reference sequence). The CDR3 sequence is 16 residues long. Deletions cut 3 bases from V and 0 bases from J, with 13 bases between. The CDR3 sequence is CASSFLGGTSTDTQYF. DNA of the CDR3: TGTGCCAGCAGTTTCCTTGGAGGAACTAGCACAGATACGCAGTATTTT.

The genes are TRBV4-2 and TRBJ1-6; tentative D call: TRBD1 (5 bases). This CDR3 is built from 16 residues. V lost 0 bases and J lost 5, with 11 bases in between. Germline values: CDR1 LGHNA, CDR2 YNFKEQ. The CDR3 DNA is TGTGCCAGCAGCCAAGACGAGGGACGGGATAATTCACCCCTCCACTTT. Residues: CASSQDEGRDNSPLHF.

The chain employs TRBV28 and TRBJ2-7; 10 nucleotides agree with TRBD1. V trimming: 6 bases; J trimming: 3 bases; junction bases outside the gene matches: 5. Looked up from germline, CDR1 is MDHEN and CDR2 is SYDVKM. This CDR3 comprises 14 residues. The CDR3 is CASSGTGDFYEQYF. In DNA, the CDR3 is TGTGCCAGCAGCGGGACAGGGGATTTCTACGAGCAGTACTTC.

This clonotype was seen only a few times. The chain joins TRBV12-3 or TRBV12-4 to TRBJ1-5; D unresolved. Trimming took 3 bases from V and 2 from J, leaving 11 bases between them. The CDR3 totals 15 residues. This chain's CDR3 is CASSFYAGGNQPQHF. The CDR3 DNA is TGTGCCAGCAGTTTTTACGCAGGCGGCAATCAGCCCCAGCATTTT.

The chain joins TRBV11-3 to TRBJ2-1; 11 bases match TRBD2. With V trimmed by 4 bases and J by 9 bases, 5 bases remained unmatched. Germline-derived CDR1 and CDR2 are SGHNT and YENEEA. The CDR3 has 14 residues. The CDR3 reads CASSSLAGGGEQFF. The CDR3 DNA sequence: TGTGCCAGCAGCTCGCTAGCGGGGGGAGGTGAGCAGTTCTTC.

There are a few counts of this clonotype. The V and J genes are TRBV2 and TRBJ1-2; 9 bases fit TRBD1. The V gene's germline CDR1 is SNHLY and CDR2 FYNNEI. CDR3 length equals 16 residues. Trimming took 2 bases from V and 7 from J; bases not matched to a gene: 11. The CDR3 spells CASSETLRDRAGGYTF. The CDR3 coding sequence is TGTGCCAGCAGTGAAACCCTCCGGGACAGGGCAGGTGGCTACACCTTC. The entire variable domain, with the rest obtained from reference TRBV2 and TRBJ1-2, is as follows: EPEVTQTPSHQVTQMGQEVILRCVPISNHLYFYWYRQILGQKVEFLVSFYNNEISEKSEIFDDQFSVERPDGSNFTLKIRSTKLEDSAMYFCASSETLRDRAGGYTFGSGTRLTVV.

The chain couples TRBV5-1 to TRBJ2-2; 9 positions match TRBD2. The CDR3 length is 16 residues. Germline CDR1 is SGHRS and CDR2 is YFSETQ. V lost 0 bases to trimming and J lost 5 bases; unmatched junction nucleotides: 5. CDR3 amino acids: CASSLELAGTTGELFF. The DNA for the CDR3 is TGCGCCAGCAGCTTGGAGCTAGCGGGGACTACCGGGGAGCTGTTTTTT.

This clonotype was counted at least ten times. The CDR3, as DNA: TGTGCCAGCACCCTATGGGGACCGGATAGCAATCAGCCCCAGCATTTT. It codes for CASTLWGPDSNQPQHF. The chain links TRBV5-6 to TRBJ1-5; perhaps TRBD1 as D (5 bases). Germline V lookup: CDR1 SGHDT, CDR2 YYEEEE. The CDR3 is made up of 16 amino acids. Trimming shortened V by 6 bases and J by 0 bases, and 16 bases separated the two germline ends.

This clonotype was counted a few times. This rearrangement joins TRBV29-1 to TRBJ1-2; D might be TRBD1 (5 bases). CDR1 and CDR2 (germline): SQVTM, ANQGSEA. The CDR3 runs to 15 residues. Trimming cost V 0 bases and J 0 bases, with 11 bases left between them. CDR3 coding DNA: TGCAGCGTTGAAGATTCGAGAGGGGCTAACTATGGCTACACCTTC. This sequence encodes CSVEDSRGANYGYTF.

CDR3 in DNA: TGTGCCAGCACAACGGGATTTAATCAGCCCCAGCATTTT. Encoded protein: CASTTGFNQPQHF. V and J are TRBV6-2 or TRBV6-3 and TRBJ1-5; D is unresolved. CDR3 length equals 13 residues. In germline, CDR1 is MNHEY, CDR2 SVGEGT. V lost 7 bases to trimming and J lost 4 bases, with 11 bases between them.

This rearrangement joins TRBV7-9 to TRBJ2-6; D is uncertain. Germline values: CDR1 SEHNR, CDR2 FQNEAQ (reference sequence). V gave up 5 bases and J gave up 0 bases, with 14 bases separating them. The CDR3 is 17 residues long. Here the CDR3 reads CASSPLRRISGANVLTF. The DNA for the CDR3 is TGTGCCAGCAGCCCTCTTCGACGGATCTCTGGGGCCAACGTCCTGACTTTC.

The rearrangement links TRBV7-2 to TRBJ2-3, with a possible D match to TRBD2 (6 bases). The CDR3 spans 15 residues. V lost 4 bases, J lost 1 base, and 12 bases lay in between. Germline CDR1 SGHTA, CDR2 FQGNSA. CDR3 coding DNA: TGTGCCAGCAGCTCTAAGCGGGTCGGCACAGATACGCAGTATTTT. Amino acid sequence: CASSSKRVGTDTQYF.